The next 28 T cell receptor beta chains were all read from a single sample in a study of blood T cells in healthy people across ages. A second PCR of about 7 to 12 cycles used a sample-barcoded 5' primer and a J-beta primer mix. One entry per CDR3 protein, called by TCRdb with MiXCR from the 5' RACE reads. Of over a million distinct CDR3 sequences listed, approximately 26% are singletons. The same specimen was also included in a second study, on T cells of mothers and their children.

The specimen was blood. Source of these receptors: a girl aged 2 to 9 in good health.

The chain links TRBV2 to TRBJ1-1; no reliable D call. CDR3 length: 13 amino acids. Per germline, CDR1 SNHLY and CDR2 FYNNEI. V lost 3 bases, J lost 8 bases, and 13 bases lay in between. This CDR3 is CASSDSWVKEAFF. The DNA for the CDR3 is TGTGCCAGCAGTGATTCGTGGGTGAAGGAAGCTTTCTTT.

This clonotype was counted only a few times. The junction shows a germline mismatch at one end, possibly a read error. The V and J genes are TRBV29-1 and TRBJ2-7; D unresolved. Germline V lookup: CDR1 SQVTM, CDR2 ANQGSEA. The CDR3 sequence is 14 residues long. CDR3: CSVLDPSSFYGQYF. CDR3 coding DNA: TGCAGCGTTTTGGACCCCTCTTCTTTCTACGGGCAGTACTTC.

The chain joins TRBV29-1 to TRBJ2-7, with 8 positions matching TRBD2. This CDR3 has 14 residues. The ends lost 2 bases at V and 0 bases at J; junction bases unmatched: 3. Germline V gene data show CDR1 as SQVTM and CDR2 as ANQGSEA. The CDR3 DNA sequence: TGCAGCGTTGAAAGCGGGAGCAACTCCTACGAGCAGTACTTC. This codes for CSVESGSNSYEQYF.

Remarks on this clonotype: Relative to the germline gene, one junction end is altered; a read error may explain this. V gene TRBV14 combines with J gene TRBJ2-4; D gene unclear. Germline V gene data show CDR1 as SGHDN and CDR2 as FVKESK. The CDR3 has 14 residues. CDR3 region: CASSPLTSVRIQCF. The CDR3, as DNA: TGTGCCAGCAGCCCCCTGACGTCCGTCCGCATTCAGTGCTTC. The whole variable domain, filled in from reference TRBV14 and TRBJ2-4, reads EAGVTQFPSHSVIEKGQTVTLRCDPISGHDNLYWYRRVMGKEIKFLLHFVKESKQDESGMPNNRFLAERTGGTYSTLKVQPAELEDSGVYFCASSPLTSVRIQCFGAGTRLSVL.

This clonotype has more than one count but fewer than ten. This sequence joins TRBV9 and TRBJ1-3, with D hard to call. Trimming took 3 bases from V and 2 from J, leaving 3 bases between them. CDR3 length equals 12 residues. The germline CDR1 and CDR2 sequences are SGDLS and YYNGEE. This chain's CDR3 is CASSATGNTIYF. The CDR3, as DNA: TGTGCCAGCAGCGCCACTGGAAACACCATATATTTT. Using reference TRBV9 and TRBJ1-3 for the parts outside the CDR3, the full variable domain is DSGVTQTPKHLITATGQRVTLRCSPRSGDLSVYWYQQSLDQGLQFLIQYYNGEERAKGNILERFSAQQFPDLHSELNLSSLELGDSALYFCASSATGNTIYFGEGSWLTVV.

The chain employs TRBV2 and TRBJ2-5; 14 positions agree with TRBD2. The J call may be wrong; the DNA end is better matched by TRBJ2-1. CDR3 length: 15 residues. Germline CDR1 SNHLY, CDR2 FYNNEI. CDR3 in amino acids: CASTGETSGRDEQFF. In DNA form, the CDR3 reads TGTGCCAGCACTGGGGAGACTAGCGGGAGGGATGAGCAGTTCTTC.

The chain is built from TRBV7-9 and TRBJ2-2; D may be TRBD1 or TRBD2 (5 bases each). V lost 4 bases and J 4 bases, leaving 13 bases between the germline ends. Germline-derived CDR1 and CDR2 are SEHNR and FQNEAQ (reference sequence). CDR3 size: 15 residues. DNA for the CDR3: TGTGCCAGCAGCTCCTTACCCGGGGCCACCGGGGAGCTGTTTTTT. Protein sequence: CASSSLPGATGELFF.

This clonotype was observed a handful of times. The genes are TRBV7-9 and TRBJ2-5, with 15 bases lining up with TRBD2. The assigned J gene may be wrong: the sequence end matches TRBJ2-7 better. CDR3 length: 18 amino acids. The germline gives CDR1 SEHNR, CDR2 FQNEAQ (reference sequence). The CDR3 spells CASSFGLAGGSSSYEQYF. The CDR3 DNA reads TGTGCCAGCAGCTTCGGACTAGCGGGAGGGTCGAGCTCCTACGAGCAGTACTTC.

This clonotype was observed a few times. The chain combines TRBV6-6 with TRBJ1-6; D unclear. Trimming pared 6 bases from V and 9 bases from J, leaving 15 bases between. Germline assignment: CDR1 MNHNY and CDR2 SVGAGI (reference sequence). This CDR3 is 14 amino acids long. The CDR3 reads CASRPTPQVSPLHF. For the CDR3, the DNA is TGTGCCAGCAGACCAACCCCTCAGGTTTCACCCCTCCACTTT.

This clonotype turned up a few times. The V and J genes are TRBV29-1 and TRBJ2-5; tentatively, D is TRBD1 (6 bases). V shed 6 bases and J shed 13 bases, with 18 bases lying between them. CDR3 length: 11 residues. Germline CDR1 and CDR2: SQVTM and ANQGSEA. DNA of the CDR3: TGCAGCGTCTCCTACAGGGAAGGCTCGTACTTC. This encodes CSVSYREGSYF.

The CDR3 DNA follows: TGTGCCAGCAGCTTAAATAGAGTCTCCCTTGTCCTCCACTTT. This sequence encodes CASSLNRVSLVLHF. The gene calls are TRBV7-2 and TRBJ1-6; D is unclear. V lost 2 bases to trimming and J lost 15 bases, with 17 bases between them. CDR3 size: 14 residues. CDR1 and CDR2 from the germline V gene are SGHTA and FQGNSA. The full variable domain, in which reference TRBV7-2 and TRBJ1-6 provide the parts outside the CDR3, is GAGVSQSPSNKVTEKGKDVELRCDPISGHTALYWYRQSLGQGLEFLIYFQGNSAPDKSGLPSDRFSAERTGGSVSTLTIQRTQQEDSAVYLCASSLNRVSLVLHFGNGTRLTVT.

Only one count was recorded for this clonotype. This sequence joins TRBV21-1 and TRBJ2-5; TRBD2, as called in the table, went unchecked against the DNA. TRBJ2-7 matches the DNA end more closely, so the J call is doubtful. TRBV21-1 is labeled a pseudogene. The CDR3 extends over 15 amino acids. For the CDR3, the DNA is TGTGCCAGCAGCCCCCAGATAGGGAAGGGCTACGAGCAGTACTTC. Translated, it gives CASSPQIGKGYEQYF.

This rearrangement joins TRBV7-2 to TRBJ1-5; 7 nucleotides line up with TRBD1. Trimming cost V 5 bases and J 3 bases; bases outside gene matches: 13. CDR3 length equals 17 residues. Germline CDR1 and CDR2: SGHTA and FQGNSA. The DNA for the CDR3 is TGTGCCAGCAGCCATGTGGTGCCAGGGGGACTCAATCAGCCCCAGCATTTT. Translating gives CASSHVVPGGLNQPQHF.

In its sample, this clonotype was seen a few times. The chain links TRBV21-1 to TRBJ2-4; the D call of TRBD2 is as the table states it, not checked on the DNA. TRBV21-1 is a pseudogene locus. CDR3 size: 13 residues. Written as DNA, the CDR3 is TGTGCCAGCAGCGGGCCAAGGGTAACCATTCAGTACTTC. Amino acids: CASSGPRVTIQYF.

This clonotype has only a few counts. V is TRBV24-1 and J is TRBJ2-1, with D unclear. Germline values: CDR1 KGHDR, CDR2 SFDVKD. This CDR3 contains 14 residues. Deletions cut 3 bases from V and 3 bases from J, with 8 bases between. The CDR3 is CATSDGLDYNEQFF. In nucleotides, the CDR3 is TGTGCCACCAGTGATGGTCTAGACTACAATGAGCAGTTCTTC.

This chain joins TRBV9 and TRBJ1-2; D is perhaps TRBD1 (5 bases). The CDR3 loop spans 15 amino acids. Trimming removed 0 bases at V and 4 bases at J, with 13 bases between. Per the germline V gene, CDR1 is SGDLS and CDR2 is YYNGEE. CDR3 DNA sequence: TGTGCCAGCAGCGTAGTCCCCGACAGTCTCTATGGCTACACCTTC. Residues: CASSVVPDSLYGYTF.

The V call is TRBV7-9, the J call TRBJ1-1, with D possibly being TRBD1 (6 bases). The CDR3 runs 17 residues. Germline CDR1 reads SEHNR; CDR2 reads FQNEAQ (reference sequence). V was pared by 0 bases and J by 7 bases, with 21 bases between. CDR3 coding DNA: TGTGCCAGCAGCTTAGCGCCGAGAACGAGGGACACCCGTGAAGCTTTCTTT. This gives the protein CASSLAPRTRDTREAFF.

Points on this clonotype: The junction shows a germline mismatch at one end, possibly a read error. CDR3: CAGSQTGGDGGYTF. As DNA, the CDR3 is TGTGCCGGCAGCCAGACCGGGGGAGACGGTGGCTACACCTTC. The rearrangement links TRBV6-2 or TRBV6-3 to TRBJ1-2, with a possible D match to TRBD1 (5 bases). Germline values: CDR1 MNHEY, CDR2 SVGEGT. The CDR3 covers 14 residues.

The V and J genes are TRBV5-1 and TRBJ2-2; 9 nucleotides align to TRBD1. The length of the CDR3 is 15 residues. Looked up from germline, CDR1 is SGHRS and CDR2 is YFSETQ. V lost 4 bases, J lost 7 bases, and 8 bases stayed unmatched. This chain's CDR3 is CASSPGTGRGGELFF. CDR3 nucleotide sequence: TGCGCCAGCAGCCCCGGGACAGGGCGTGGCGGGGAGCTGTTTTTT. Looking up the rest from reference TRBV5-1 and TRBJ2-2 gives the full variable domain: KAGVTQTPRYLIKTRGQQVTLSCSPISGHRSVSWYQQTPGQGLQFLFEYFSETQRNKGNFPGRFSGRQFSNSRSEMNVSTLELGDSALYLCASSPGTGRGGELFFGEGSRLTVL.

The chain links TRBV29-1 to TRBJ2-1; TRBD1 is a possible D gene (5 bases). CDR3 length: 12 amino acids. V was pared by 2 bases and J by 6 bases, with 8 bases between. Germline loops: CDR1 SQVTM, CDR2 ANQGSEA. CDR3 DNA sequence: TGCAGCGTTGAATCCCAGGGCAATGAGCAGTTCTTC. This codes for CSVESQGNEQFF.

This clonotype was counted between two and nine times. The V gene is TRBV4-2, the J gene TRBJ2-2, with TRBD2 matching over 11 bases. This CDR3 is 17 amino acids long. In germline, CDR1 is LGHNA, CDR2 YNFKEQ. V was pared by 1 base and J by 3 bases, with 4 bases of the junction left unmatched. CDR3 coding DNA: TGTGCCAGCAGCCAAGGAACTAGCGGGGGAGACACCGGGGAGCTGTTTTTT. It is translated as CASSQGTSGGDTGELFF.

Of note for this clonotype: This may come from a read error, since a much larger clone is one base off. The rearrangement links TRBV7-9 to TRBJ2-6; D is unresolved. From germline, CDR1 is SEHNR and CDR2 FQNEAQ (reference sequence). Deletions cut 1 base from V and 0 bases from J, with 4 bases between. This CDR3 is 15 amino acids long. The CDR3 sequence: CASSLENSGANVLTF. The DNA of the CDR3 is TGTGCCAGCAGCTTAGAGAACTCTGGGGCCAACGTCCTGACTTTC.

This clonotype has a handful of counts. V gene TRBV3-1 combines with J gene TRBJ1-2; 7 bases line up with TRBD1. The V gene end was trimmed by 5 bases and the J gene end by 4 bases; junction bases not matched to a gene: 13. Germline CDR1 reads LGHDT; CDR2 reads YNNKEL (reference sequence). The CDR3 is made up of 16 amino acids. CDR3 amino acids: CASSERLTGLSYGYTF. Here the CDR3 DNA reads TGTGCCAGCAGCGAAAGGCTGACAGGGCTTTCCTATGGCTACACCTTC.

This chain joins TRBV12-3 or TRBV12-4 and TRBJ2-2; D is perhaps TRBD1 or TRBD2 (5 bases each). With 5 bases removed from V and 7 bases from J, the gap between germline ends came to 14 bases. The CDR3 runs 14 residues. DNA for the CDR3: TGTGCCAGCAGTACCGGGACCGCCGGCGGGGAGCTGTTTTTT. It encodes CASSTGTAGGELFF.

The table lists this clonotype with a few counts. CDR3 bases: TGCGCCAGCAGCCACGGGACGGATGAGCAGTTCTTC. This encodes CASSHGTDEQFF. The rearrangement uses TRBV4-1 and TRBJ2-5; D could derive from TRBD1 or TRBD2 (5 bases each). The J call may not be correct, given that the DNA end is closer to TRBJ2-1. CDR1 and CDR2 (germline): MGHRA, YSYEKL. The CDR3 loop spans 12 amino acids.

This chain connects TRBV29-1 to TRBJ2-7, with 8 bases that match TRBD2. The germline CDR1 and CDR2 sequences are SQVTM and ANQGSEA. The CDR3 consists of 14 residues. V gave up 7 bases and J gave up 4 bases; unmatched junction bases: 12. CDR3 region: CSALVRGGTYEQYF. The CDR3 DNA follows: TGCAGCGCGTTGGTCCGGGGGGGCACTTACGAGCAGTACTTC.

J is TRBJ1-4 and V is TRBV20-1, with D possibly matching TRBD1 (5 bases). The CDR3 loop spans 15 amino acids. Trimming took 6 bases from V and 0 from J, leaving 14 bases between them. Germline V gene sequence: CDR1 DFQATT, CDR2 SNEGSKA (reference sequence). CDR3 loop: CSAPATDATNEKLFF. The DNA of the CDR3 is TGCAGTGCCCCTGCGACAGATGCAACTAATGAAAAACTGTTTTTT.

V gene TRBV6-2 or TRBV6-3 combines with J gene TRBJ1-1; D unclear. Germline V gene data show CDR1 as MNHEY and CDR2 as SVGEGT. The ends were cut back, 5 bases at V and 3 bases at J, with 10 bases in the middle. CDR3 length: 13 amino acids. The chain's CDR3 is CASSDAMDTEAFF. The CDR3 DNA reads as TGTGCCAGCAGTGATGCAATGGACACTGAAGCTTTCTTT.